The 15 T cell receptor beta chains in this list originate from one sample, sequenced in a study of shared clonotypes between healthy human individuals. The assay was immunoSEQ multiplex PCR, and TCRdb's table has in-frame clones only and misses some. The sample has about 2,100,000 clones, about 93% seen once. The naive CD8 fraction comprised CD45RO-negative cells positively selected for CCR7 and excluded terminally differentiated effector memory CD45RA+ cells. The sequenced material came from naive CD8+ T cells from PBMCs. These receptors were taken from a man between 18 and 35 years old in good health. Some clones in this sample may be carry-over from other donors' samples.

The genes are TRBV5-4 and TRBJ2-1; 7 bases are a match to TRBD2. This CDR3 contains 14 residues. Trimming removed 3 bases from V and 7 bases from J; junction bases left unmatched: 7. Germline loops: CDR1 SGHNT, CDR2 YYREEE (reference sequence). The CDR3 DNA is TGTGCCAGCAGCTCCCTGACTAGCAGGAATGAGCAGTTCTTC. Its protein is CASSSLTSRNEQFF.

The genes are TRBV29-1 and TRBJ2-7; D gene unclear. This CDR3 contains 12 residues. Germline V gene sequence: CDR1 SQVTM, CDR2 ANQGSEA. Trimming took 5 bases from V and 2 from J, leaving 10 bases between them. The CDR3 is CSVLPLTYEQYF. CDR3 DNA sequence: TGCAGCGTTCTACCCCTGACCTACGAGCAGTACTTC.

Here the CDR3 DNA reads TGTGCCAGCAGCATGCTAGCGTCCAATGAGCAGTTCTTC. It yields the protein CASSMLASNEQFF. The J gene is TRBJ2-1, the V gene TRBV5-6; TRBD2 might be the D (6 bases). The CDR3 has 13 residues. Trimming pared 4 bases from V and 6 bases from J, leaving 11 bases between. The germline V gene has CDR1 SGHDT and CDR2 YYEEEE.

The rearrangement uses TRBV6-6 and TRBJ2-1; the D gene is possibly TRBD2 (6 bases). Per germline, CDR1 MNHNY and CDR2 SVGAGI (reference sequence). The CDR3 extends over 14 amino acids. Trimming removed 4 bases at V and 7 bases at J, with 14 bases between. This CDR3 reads CASSSGTEANEQFF. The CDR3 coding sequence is TGTGCCAGCAGTTCCGGGACTGAAGCAAATGAGCAGTTCTTC.

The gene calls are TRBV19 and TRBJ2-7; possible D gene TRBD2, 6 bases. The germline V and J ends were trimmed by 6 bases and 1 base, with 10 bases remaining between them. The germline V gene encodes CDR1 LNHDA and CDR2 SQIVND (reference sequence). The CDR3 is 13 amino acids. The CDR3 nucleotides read TGTGCCAGTAGGGGGGAGGCTTCCTACGAGCAGTACTTC. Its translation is CASRGEASYEQYF.

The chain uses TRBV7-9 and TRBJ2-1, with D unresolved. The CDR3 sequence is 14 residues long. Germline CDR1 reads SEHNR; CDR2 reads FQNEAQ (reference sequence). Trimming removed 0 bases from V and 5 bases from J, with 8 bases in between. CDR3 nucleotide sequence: TGTGCCAGCAGCTTAGCGGTCAGAAACAATGAGCAGTTCTTC. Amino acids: CASSLAVRNNEQFF.

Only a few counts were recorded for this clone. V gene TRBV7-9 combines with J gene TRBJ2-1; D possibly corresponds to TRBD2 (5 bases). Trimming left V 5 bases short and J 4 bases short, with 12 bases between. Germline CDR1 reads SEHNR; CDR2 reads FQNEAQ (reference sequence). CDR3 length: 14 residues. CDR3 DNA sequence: TGTGCCAGCAGCATTTCCGGACTGTACAATGAGCAGTTCTTC. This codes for CASSISGLYNEQFF.

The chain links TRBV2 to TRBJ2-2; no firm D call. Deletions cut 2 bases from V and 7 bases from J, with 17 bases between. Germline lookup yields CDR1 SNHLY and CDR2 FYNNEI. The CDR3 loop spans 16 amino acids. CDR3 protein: CASSEPPPQNGGELFF. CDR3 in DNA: TGTGCCAGCAGTGAACCCCCCCCTCAGAATGGCGGGGAGCTGTTTTTT.

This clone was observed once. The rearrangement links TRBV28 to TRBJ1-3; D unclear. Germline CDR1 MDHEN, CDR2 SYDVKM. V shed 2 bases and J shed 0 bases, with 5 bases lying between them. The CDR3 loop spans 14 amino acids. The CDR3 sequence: CASSLTLSGNTIYF. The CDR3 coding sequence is TGTGCCAGCAGTTTAACCCTCTCTGGAAACACCATATATTTT.

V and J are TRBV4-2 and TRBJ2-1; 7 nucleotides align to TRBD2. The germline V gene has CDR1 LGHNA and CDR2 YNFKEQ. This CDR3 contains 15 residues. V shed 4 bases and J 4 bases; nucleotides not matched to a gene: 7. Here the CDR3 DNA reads TGTGCCAGCAGCCCTCGGGAGGACAAATACAATGAGCAGTTCTTC. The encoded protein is CASSPREDKYNEQFF.

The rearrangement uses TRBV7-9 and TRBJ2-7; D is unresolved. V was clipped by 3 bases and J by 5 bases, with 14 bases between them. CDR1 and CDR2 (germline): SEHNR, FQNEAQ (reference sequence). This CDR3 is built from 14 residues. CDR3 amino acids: CASSFYNTPNEQYF. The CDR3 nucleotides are TGTGCCAGCAGCTTTTACAACACCCCCAACGAGCAGTACTTC.

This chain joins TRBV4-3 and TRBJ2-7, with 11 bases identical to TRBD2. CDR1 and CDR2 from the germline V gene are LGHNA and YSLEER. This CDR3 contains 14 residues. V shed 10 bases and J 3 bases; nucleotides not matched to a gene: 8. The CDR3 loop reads CATAAGTSGYEQYF. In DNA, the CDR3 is TGCGCCACCGCAGCGGGGACTAGCGGCTACGAGCAGTACTTC.

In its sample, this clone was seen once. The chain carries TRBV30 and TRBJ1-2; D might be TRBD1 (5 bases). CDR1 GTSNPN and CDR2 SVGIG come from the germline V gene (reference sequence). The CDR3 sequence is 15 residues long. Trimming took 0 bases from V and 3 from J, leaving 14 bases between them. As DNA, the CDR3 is TGTGCCTGGAGTGTCGGTCAGGGTGAAGACTATGGCTACACCTTC. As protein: CAWSVGQGEDYGYTF.

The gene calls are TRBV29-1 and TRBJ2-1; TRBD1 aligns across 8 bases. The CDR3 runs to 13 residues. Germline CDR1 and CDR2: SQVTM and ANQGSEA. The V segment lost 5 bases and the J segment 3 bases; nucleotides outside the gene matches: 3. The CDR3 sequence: CSVSGTGYNEQFF. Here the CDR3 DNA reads TGCAGCGTTTCCGGGACAGGCTACAATGAGCAGTTCTTC.

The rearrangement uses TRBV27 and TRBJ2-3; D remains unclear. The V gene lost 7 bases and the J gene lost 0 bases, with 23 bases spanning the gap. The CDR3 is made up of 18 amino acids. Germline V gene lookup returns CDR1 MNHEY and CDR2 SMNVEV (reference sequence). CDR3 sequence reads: CASISSLTAETSTDTQYF. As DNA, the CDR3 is TGTGCCAGCATATCTTCTTTAACGGCGGAAACTAGCACAGATACGCAGTATTTT.